This TCR beta chain was recorded in a study of read filtering for tumor transcriptome and immune sequencing. Study details: Per sample, TCR-region reads ranged about 4 to 10.27 million by IR-seq, roughly 75 to 1273 by RNA-seq.

With regard to this clonotype: One base away lies a much larger clone, so this may be a sequencing read error.

This library used roughly 0.4 ug RNA and molecular barcoded adaptors spanning alpha/delta and beta/gamma chains. TCRdb re-called the reads through MiXCR, storing one row per CDR3 protein. The profile shows over 90,000 distinct CDR3 sequences, roughly 21% of them singletons. The germline CDR1 and CDR2 sequences are SGHKS and YYEKEE (reference sequence). V lost 0 bases to trimming and J lost 5 bases, with 8 bases between them. CDR3 length: 13 amino acids. The receptor was derived from a donor at least 40 years old with multiple myeloma. The sequencing sample was made of a population of CD138-negative cells sorted from bone marrow. This chain joins TRBV5-5 and TRBJ2-5; D ambiguous. The CDR3 bases are TGTGCCAGCAGCTTGGCGATCCATGAGACCCAGTACTTC. Amino acid sequence: CASSLAIHETQYF.